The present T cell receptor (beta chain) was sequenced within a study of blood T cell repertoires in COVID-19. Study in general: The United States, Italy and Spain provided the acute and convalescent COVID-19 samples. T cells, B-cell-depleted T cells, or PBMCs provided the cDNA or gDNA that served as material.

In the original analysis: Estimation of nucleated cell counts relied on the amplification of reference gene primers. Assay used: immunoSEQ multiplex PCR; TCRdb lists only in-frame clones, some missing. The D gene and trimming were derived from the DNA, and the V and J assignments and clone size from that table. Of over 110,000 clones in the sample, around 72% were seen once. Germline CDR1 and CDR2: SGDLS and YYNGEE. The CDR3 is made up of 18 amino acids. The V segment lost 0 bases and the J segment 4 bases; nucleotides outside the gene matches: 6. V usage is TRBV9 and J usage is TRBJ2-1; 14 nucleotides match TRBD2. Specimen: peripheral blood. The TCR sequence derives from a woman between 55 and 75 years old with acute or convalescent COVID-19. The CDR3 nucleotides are TGTGCCAGCAGCGTAGGGGGACTAGCGGGAGTTCGTTACAATGAGCAGTTCTTC. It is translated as CASSVGGLAGVRYNEQFF.